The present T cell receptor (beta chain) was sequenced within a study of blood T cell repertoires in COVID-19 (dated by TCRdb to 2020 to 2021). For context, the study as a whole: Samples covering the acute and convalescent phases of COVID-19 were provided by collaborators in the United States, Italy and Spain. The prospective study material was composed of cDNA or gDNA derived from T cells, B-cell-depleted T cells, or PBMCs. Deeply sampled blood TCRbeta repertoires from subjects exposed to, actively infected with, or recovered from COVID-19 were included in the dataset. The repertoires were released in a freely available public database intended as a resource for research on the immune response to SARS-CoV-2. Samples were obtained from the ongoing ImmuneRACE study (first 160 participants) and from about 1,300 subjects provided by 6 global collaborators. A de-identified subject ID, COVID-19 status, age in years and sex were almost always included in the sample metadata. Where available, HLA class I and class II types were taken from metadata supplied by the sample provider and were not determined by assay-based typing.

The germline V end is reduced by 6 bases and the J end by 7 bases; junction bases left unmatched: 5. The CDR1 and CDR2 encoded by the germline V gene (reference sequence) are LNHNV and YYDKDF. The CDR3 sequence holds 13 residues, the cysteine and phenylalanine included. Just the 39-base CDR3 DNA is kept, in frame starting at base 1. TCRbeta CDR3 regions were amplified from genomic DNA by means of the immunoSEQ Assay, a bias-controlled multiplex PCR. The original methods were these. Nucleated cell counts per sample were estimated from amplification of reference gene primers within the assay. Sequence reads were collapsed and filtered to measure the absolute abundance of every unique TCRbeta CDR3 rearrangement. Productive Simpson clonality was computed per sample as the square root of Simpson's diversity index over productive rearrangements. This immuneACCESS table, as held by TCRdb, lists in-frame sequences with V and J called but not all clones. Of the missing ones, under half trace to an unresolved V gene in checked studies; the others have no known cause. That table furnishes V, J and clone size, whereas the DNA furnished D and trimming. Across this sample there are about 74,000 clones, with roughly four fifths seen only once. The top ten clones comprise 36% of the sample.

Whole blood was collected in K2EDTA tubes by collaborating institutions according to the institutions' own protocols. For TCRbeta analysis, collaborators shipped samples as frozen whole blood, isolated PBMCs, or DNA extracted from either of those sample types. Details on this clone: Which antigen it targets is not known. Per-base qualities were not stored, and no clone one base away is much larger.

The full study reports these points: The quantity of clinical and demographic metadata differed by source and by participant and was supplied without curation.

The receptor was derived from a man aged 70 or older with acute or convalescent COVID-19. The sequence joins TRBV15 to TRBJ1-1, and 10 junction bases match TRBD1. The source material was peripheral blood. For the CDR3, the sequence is CATSRDRGGEAFF. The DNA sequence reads TGTGCCACCAGTAGGGACAGGGGCGGTGAAGCTTTCTTT.